The next 20 T cell receptor beta chains were all read from a single sample in a study of T cell changes during pregnancy in multiple sclerosis. Assay: immunoSEQ multiplex PCR; the TCRdb copy retains only in-frame clones and omits some. The table includes about 20,000 clones, 75% to 90% detected once. The sample was CD8+ T cells from peripheral blood mononuclear cells, taken after pregnancy. All receptors derive from a female donor in good health, enrolled as a control in a pregnancy study.

This chain links TRBV6-4 with TRBJ2-7; D might be TRBD2 (6 bases). The CDR3 is made up of 16 amino acids. From germline, CDR1 is MRHNA and CDR2 SNTAGT. Trimming removed 0 bases from V and 4 bases from J, with 16 bases in between. The CDR3 region is CASSDSLVAELYEQYF. CDR3 bases: TGTGCCAGCAGTGACTCGTTGGTAGCGGAATTATACGAGCAGTACTTC.

This clone came up once. This chain joins TRBV7-6 and TRBJ1-1; maybe TRBD1 (6 bases). The length of the CDR3 is 13 residues. V lost 2 bases and J lost 5, with 9 bases in between. The germline CDR1 and CDR2 sequences are SGHVS and FNYEAQ. The CDR3 region is CASSLSRGTEAFF. CDR3 DNA sequence: TGTGCCAGCAGCTTAAGTAGGGGGACTGAAGCTTTCTTT.

The V call is TRBV23-1, the J call TRBJ1-3, with a weak D call TRBD1 (5 bases). TRBV23-1 is designated an ORF whose function remains uncertain. This CDR3 has 15 residues. V lost 2 bases and J 0 bases, leaving 8 bases between the germline ends. This chain's CDR3 is CASSQQGTSGNTIYF. CDR3 sequence (DNA): TGCGCCAGCAGTCAACAGGGAACCTCTGGAAACACCATATATTTT.

This CDR3 is CASSKDTYTEAFF. The CDR3, as DNA: TGTGCCAGCAGCAAGGACACCTACACTGAAGCTTTCTTT. The chain couples TRBV7-6 to TRBJ1-1; D perhaps matches TRBD1 (5 bases). The CDR3 contains 13 residues. V was clipped by 5 bases and J by 3 bases, with 10 bases between them. Germline CDR1 reads SGHVS; CDR2 reads FNYEAQ.

V gene TRBV5-6 combines with J gene TRBJ2-7; maybe TRBD1 (6 bases). The ends were cut back, 2 bases at V and 7 bases at J, with 19 bases in the middle. The V gene's germline CDR1 is SGHDT and CDR2 YYEEEE. The CDR3 spans 15 residues. Here the CDR3 reads CASSFGTYPSREQYF. In DNA, the CDR3 is TGTGCCAGCAGCTTCGGGACATACCCTTCGCGGGAGCAGTACTTC.

The chain uses TRBV27 and TRBJ1-2; TRBD1 aligns across 8 bases. This CDR3 region has 12 residues. The V gene end was trimmed by 5 bases and the J gene end by 8 bases; junction bases not matched to a gene: 4. Per the germline V gene, CDR1 is MNHEY and CDR2 is SMNVEV (reference sequence). The CDR3 nucleotides are TGTGCCAGCAGTACCGGGACAGGAGGCTACACCTTC. It codes for CASSTGTGGYTF.

This chain connects TRBV6-1 to TRBJ2-2, with 7 bases aligning to TRBD2. The trim removed 4 bases at V and 2 bases at J, leaving 7 bases unmatched. The CDR3 runs to 16 residues. Looked up from germline, CDR1 is MNHNS and CDR2 is SASEGT. The CDR3 DNA reads TGTGCCAGCAGTGCCGTCCAGCGGGGAAACACCGGGGAGCTGTTTTTT. It translates to CASSAVQRGNTGELFF.

This clone came up once. The chain is built from TRBV5-6 and TRBJ2-2; D remains unclear. The germline gives CDR1 SGHDT, CDR2 YYEEEE. Trimming pared 1 base from V and 5 bases from J, leaving 3 bases between. The CDR3 loop spans 12 amino acids. The CDR3 DNA reads TGTGCCAGCAGCTTGTCTACCGGGGAGCTGTTTTTT. It encodes CASSLSTGELFF.

This chain connects TRBV6-5 to TRBJ2-5; 13 bases match TRBD2. The V segment lost 5 bases and the J segment 4 bases; nucleotides outside the gene matches: 4. The CDR3 totals 15 residues. In germline, CDR1 is MNHEY, CDR2 SVGAGI. CDR3 region: CASSPGLAGVETQYF. The CDR3 nucleotides are TGTGCCAGCAGTCCCGGACTAGCGGGAGTAGAGACCCAGTACTTC.

The rearrangement links TRBV27 to TRBJ1-6, with a tentative D call TRBD1 (5 bases). The germline V and J ends were trimmed by 4 bases and 9 bases, with 10 bases remaining between them. The CDR3 extends over 13 amino acids. CDR1 and CDR2 from the germline V gene are MNHEY and SMNVEV (reference sequence). The CDR3: CASSWGRGSPLHF. The CDR3 DNA follows: TGTGCCAGCAGTTGGGGCAGAGGTTCACCCCTCCACTTT.

The chain combines TRBV30 with TRBJ1-1, with TRBD1 identical over 12 bases. Germline V gene lookup returns CDR1 GTSNPN and CDR2 SVGIG (reference sequence). The CDR3 has 17 residues. V lost 7 bases to trimming and J lost 1 base; unmatched junction nucleotides: 13. CDR3 sequence: CASIFPGQGAGNTEAFF. DNA for the CDR3: TGTGCCTCTATCTTCCCGGGACAGGGGGCCGGGAACACTGAAGCTTTCTTT.

The gene calls are TRBV5-6 and TRBJ2-3; 10 nucleotides match TRBD2. This CDR3 region has 16 residues. The germline gives CDR1 SGHDT, CDR2 YYEEEE. V gave up 4 bases and J gave up 2 bases; unmatched junction bases: 7. The CDR3 sequence is CASSVAGGINTDTQYF. The CDR3 nucleotides are TGTGCCAGCAGCGTAGCGGGAGGAATCAACACAGATACGCAGTATTTT.

V gene TRBV19 combines with J gene TRBJ1-4; D remains ambiguous. Germline V gene data show CDR1 as LNHDA and CDR2 as SQIVND (reference sequence). The length of the CDR3 is 15 residues. The V end lost 2 bases, the J end lost 0 bases, and 7 bases lay between the germline ends. CDR3 sequence (DNA): TGTGCCAGTAGTATAATCCGGTCAACTAATGAAAAACTGTTTTTT. Translation gives CASSIIRSTNEKLFF.

J is TRBJ2-7 and V is TRBV11-2; 8 nucleotides match TRBD1. Trimming cost V 5 bases and J 0 bases; bases outside gene matches: 9. Germline CDR1 SGHAT, CDR2 FQNNGV. This CDR3 comprises 16 residues. The DNA of the CDR3 is TGTGCCAGCAGCCGAGGGACAGGACAATACTCCTACGAGCAGTACTTC. Its protein is CASSRGTGQYSYEQYF.

The V gene is TRBV6-1, the J gene TRBJ1-2; weak D call: TRBD1 (6 bases). CDR1 MNHNS and CDR2 SASEGT come from the germline V gene. The CDR3 sequence is 13 residues long. Trimming cost V 6 bases and J 5 bases, with 13 bases left between them. The CDR3 nucleotides are TGTGCCAGCAGGCCCGCAGGGGAGTATGGCTACACCTTC. It encodes CASRPAGEYGYTF.

This clone was recorded once. V is TRBV7-6 and J is TRBJ1-2; D gene unclear. Germline V gives CDR1 SGHVS, CDR2 FNYEAQ. Trimming stripped 1 base from V and 2 bases from J, with 5 bases between. The CDR3 runs 13 residues. Here the CDR3 reads CASSLGGNYGYTF. The CDR3 DNA sequence: TGTGCCAGCAGCTTAGGAGGGAACTATGGCTACACCTTC.

The rearrangement uses TRBV7-2 and TRBJ2-5, with 7 bases lining up with TRBD2. Germline CDR1 SGHTA, CDR2 FQGNSA. This CDR3 has 13 amino acids. V lost 5 bases to trimming and J lost 2 bases; unmatched junction nucleotides: 2. The CDR3 coding sequence is TGTGCCAGCAGCCAGGGAGGGCAAGAGACCCAGTACTTC. As protein: CASSQGGQETQYF.

The V call is TRBV27, the J call TRBJ1-2; D uncertain. CDR1 and CDR2 (germline): MNHEY, SMNVEV (reference sequence). Trimming shortened V by 5 bases and J by 8 bases, and 12 bases separated the two germline ends. The CDR3 runs to 12 residues. CDR3 amino acids: CASSRGSGGYTF. The CDR3 DNA reads as TGTGCCAGCAGTCGGGGTTCGGGGGGCTACACCTTC.

This clone was recorded once. The V and J genes are TRBV6-5 and TRBJ1-1; D is ambiguous. The CDR3 runs to 15 residues. Germline V lookup: CDR1 MNHEY, CDR2 SVGAGI. Trimming shortened V by 0 bases and J by 0 bases, and 8 bases separated the two germline ends. The CDR3 protein is CASSYSDTLNTEAFF. The DNA of the CDR3 is TGTGCCAGCAGTTACTCCGACACCCTGAACACTGAAGCTTTCTTT.

The CDR3 spells CASSEGVAGGDYNEQFF. The CDR3 DNA sequence: TGTGCCAGCAGTGAGGGGGTAGCGGGGGGGGACTACAATGAGCAGTTCTTC. The chain uses TRBV6-4 and TRBJ2-1; the match to TRBD2 covers 11 bases. The CDR3 covers 17 residues. Germline CDR1 and CDR2: MRHNA and SNTAGT. Losses at the gene ends were 3 bases for V and 3 bases for J; bases not matched to a gene: 7.